This passage covers 20 T cell receptor beta chains from one sample sequenced in a study of shared clonotypes between healthy human individuals. The data were produced by immunoSEQ multiplex PCR, yet TCRdb's version contains in-frame clones alone and is incomplete. The data hold about 2 million clones, with 95% observed a single time. The sample consisted of naive CD4+ T cells sorted from blood. The sample's subset: CD45RA+ positively selected. These TCRs come from a man in his late teens or twenties in good health.

CDR3 sequence reads: CASSLRTDSDYEQYF. The CDR3 bases are TGTGCCAGCAGCTTGCGGACAGACTCAGACTACGAGCAGTACTTC. V usage is TRBV5-6 and J usage is TRBJ2-7; weak D call: TRBD1 (6 bases). CDR3 size: 15 residues. Germline V gene data show CDR1 as SGHDT and CDR2 as YYEEEE. Between the trimmed V and J ends, which lost 1 base and 3 bases, there was a span of 14 bases.

The rearrangement joins TRBV4-1 to TRBJ2-3; 12 bases match TRBD2. This CDR3 is built from 17 residues. V lost 0 bases, J lost 0 bases, and 1 base stayed unmatched. CDR1 is MGHRA and CDR2 is YSYEKL in the germline V gene. The CDR3 DNA is TGCGCCAGCAGCCAAGATGGGACTAGCGGGAGCACAGATACGCAGTATTTT. This codes for CASSQDGTSGSTDTQYF.

V and J are TRBV18 and TRBJ1-2, with D uncertain. Germline V gene sequence: CDR1 KGHSH, CDR2 LQKENI. The CDR3 loop spans 12 amino acids. The V end was cut by 6 bases, the J end by 3 bases, with 8 bases between. The CDR3 is CASSGSYYGYTF. DNA for the CDR3: TGTGCCAGCTCCGGGTCTTACTATGGCTACACCTTC.

The chain couples TRBV25-1 to TRBJ2-3; D might be TRBD1 or TRBD2, each matching 5 bases. The CDR3 totals 14 residues. Trimming left V 4 bases short and J 5 bases short, with 13 bases between. Per the germline V gene, CDR1 is MGHDK and CDR2 is SYGVNS. CDR3 protein: CASSGARGVDTQYF. The DNA for the CDR3 is TGTGCCAGCAGTGGGGCGCGAGGGGTAGATACGCAGTATTTT.

The rearrangement uses TRBV2 and TRBJ2-7; D may correspond to TRBD1 or TRBD2 (5 bases each). Germline V gene sequence: CDR1 SNHLY, CDR2 FYNNEI. Trimming shortened V by 6 bases and J by 0 bases, and 12 bases separated the two germline ends. This CDR3 has 14 amino acids. The CDR3: CASRRDRASYEQYF. The CDR3 nucleotides read TGTGCCAGCAGGAGGGACCGGGCCTCCTACGAGCAGTACTTC.

V usage is TRBV5-6 and J usage is TRBJ1-2; 9 bases are shared with TRBD1. The V segment lost 4 bases and the J segment 8 bases; nucleotides outside the gene matches: 9. Germline V gene lookup returns CDR1 SGHDT and CDR2 YYEEEE. The CDR3 is 14 residues long. The CDR3 region has the DNA TGTGCCAGCAGCGCCGGGACAGGGTTGCCCGGCTACACCTTC. Its protein product is CASSAGTGLPGYTF.

The chain joins TRBV7-9 to TRBJ1-5; D gene ambiguous. The CDR3 is made up of 13 amino acids. Germline CDR1 reads SEHNR; CDR2 reads FQNEAQ (reference sequence). Trimming removed 5 bases at V and 7 bases at J, with 12 bases between. The CDR3 sequence: CASSRLLGQPQHF. The CDR3 DNA sequence: TGTGCCAGCAGCCGTCTTTTAGGGCAGCCCCAGCATTTT.

This clone was counted a single time. This chain connects TRBV9 to TRBJ1-3, with 8 bases identical to TRBD1. The CDR3 length is 16 residues. Germline CDR1 SGDLS, CDR2 YYNGEE. Trimming removed 3 bases from V and 3 bases from J; junction bases left unmatched: 8. The CDR3 here is CASSAGQAGDGNTIYF. CDR3 in DNA: TGTGCCAGCAGCGCGGGACAGGCGGGGGATGGAAACACCATATATTTT.

The chain combines TRBV18 with TRBJ2-6; perhaps TRBD2 as D (6 bases). Trimming took 0 bases from V and 0 from J, leaving 9 bases between them. CDR3 length: 17 residues. The germline CDR1 and CDR2 sequences are KGHSH and LQKENI. CDR3 nucleotides: TGTGCCAGCTCACCACCTCGGGGGTACTCTGGGGCCAACGTCCTGACTTTC. Translating gives CASSPPRGYSGANVLTF.

The rearrangement uses TRBV4-1 and TRBJ1-1; D not certain. This CDR3 has 14 residues. CDR1 MGHRA and CDR2 YSYEKL come from the germline V gene. V lost 1 base to trimming and J lost 5 bases, with 11 bases between them. CDR3 DNA: TGCGCCAGCAGCCAAGCAGGAGCGAGAACTGAAGCTTTCTTT. Protein: CASSQAGARTEAFF.

The chain uses TRBV2 and TRBJ1-2, with TRBD1 identical over 8 bases. The V segment lost 4 bases and the J segment 4 bases; nucleotides outside the gene matches: 5. Germline loops: CDR1 SNHLY, CDR2 FYNNEI. The CDR3 is made up of 14 amino acids. The CDR3 reads CASSAQGAGYGYTF. CDR3 sequence (DNA): TGTGCCAGCAGTGCGCAGGGGGCTGGCTATGGCTACACCTTC.

Details on this clone: One end of the junction varies from germline; a read error may be responsible. The chain uses TRBV7-9 and TRBJ2-6; a possible D gene is TRBD2 (5 bases). The length of the CDR3 is 17 residues. The germline V gene has CDR1 SEHNR and CDR2 FQNEAQ (reference sequence). The CDR3 reads CASSTGRQLPGVNVLTF. CDR3 DNA sequence: TGTGCCAGCAGCACCGGCAGGCAGCTCCCCGGGGTCAACGTCCTGACTTTC.

The chain links TRBV7-8 to TRBJ1-1, with TRBD1 as a possible D gene (6 bases). CDR3 length equals 12 residues. Germline V gene lookup returns CDR1 SGHVS and CDR2 FQNEAQ. V was trimmed by 0 bases and J by 8 bases, leaving 7 bases between them. CDR3 amino acids: CASSLAGGEAFF. The CDR3 region has the DNA TGTGCCAGCAGCTTAGCCGGGGGCGAAGCTTTCTTT.

The chain employs TRBV5-4 and TRBJ2-7; D uncertain. V lost 0 bases, J lost 3 bases, and 4 bases lay in between. The V gene's germline CDR1 is SGHNT and CDR2 YYREEE (reference sequence). CDR3 size: 12 residues. CDR3: CASSLVGYEQYF. The CDR3 bases are TGTGCCAGCAGCTTGGTTGGCTACGAGCAGTACTTC.

The chain joins TRBV7-2 to TRBJ2-3, with 8 bases lining up with TRBD2. The CDR3 totals 14 residues. Germline CDR1 SGHTA, CDR2 FQGNSA. V shed 5 bases, J shed 4 bases, and the junction held 5 bases outside the gene matches. The CDR3 region is CASSPTSGSDTQYF. In nucleotides, the CDR3 is TGTGCCAGCAGCCCTACTAGCGGCTCAGATACGCAGTATTTT.

About this clone: The sample contains more than one DNA sequence encoding this CDR3. The rearrangement joins TRBV7-2 to TRBJ2-7; D not certain. The CDR3 contains 13 residues. CDR1 and CDR2 (germline): SGHTA, FQGNSA. V dropped 0 bases and J dropped 2 bases, with 5 bases sitting between them. The CDR3 loop is CASSLARTYEQYF. As DNA, the CDR3 is TGTGCCAGCAGCTTAGCCCGCACCTACGAGCAGTACTTC.

The chain uses TRBV28 and TRBJ2-5; a possible D gene is TRBD1 (5 bases). There are 16 residues in the CDR3. The V end lost 8 bases, the J end lost 6 bases, and 25 bases lay between the germline ends. CDR1 and CDR2 from the germline V gene are MDHEN and SYDVKM. This CDR3 is CASAAPRQWDLKTQYF. CDR3 nucleotides: TGTGCCAGCGCCGCGCCGCGACAGTGGGATCTGAAGACCCAGTACTTC.

The chain carries TRBV5-4 and TRBJ2-5; 8 bases are a match to TRBD2. This CDR3 comprises 14 residues. V was clipped by 4 bases and J by 1 base; unmatched bases: 3. The germline gives CDR1 SGHNT, CDR2 YYREEE (reference sequence). The CDR3 loop is CASSRLASQETQYF. CDR3 in DNA: TGTGCCAGCAGCCGACTAGCGAGCCAAGAGACCCAGTACTTC.

This clone has a handful of counts. The chain uses TRBV6-1 and TRBJ1-2, with D possibly matching TRBD1 (6 bases). Germline CDR1 is MNHNS and CDR2 is SASEGT. The CDR3 sequence is 13 residues long. V lost 4 bases to trimming and J lost 3 bases, with 9 bases between them. Here the CDR3 reads CASSAQGDYGYTF. CDR3 nucleotides: TGTGCCAGCAGTGCACAGGGCGACTATGGCTACACCTTC.

Note on this clone: With a much larger clone just one base away, this may be a read error. CDR3 protein: CASSLGRDKYNPPLHF. The CDR3 DNA is TGCGCCAGCAGCTTGGGGCGGGACAAGTATAATCCACCCCTCCACTTT. The rearrangement uses TRBV5-1 and TRBJ1-6; D possibly corresponds to TRBD1 (6 bases). CDR3 length: 16 residues. CDR1 is SGHRS and CDR2 is YFSETQ in the germline V gene.